These T cell receptor beta chains were read from a single sample in a study of long-term antiretroviral therapy in people with HIV. TCRdb's copy holds only in-frame clones and misses some; the assay was immunoSEQ multiplex PCR. The sample contains 20,000 to 25,000 clones, 86% of which appear only once. The sample in question was unsorted PBMCs, obtained 1.3 years after starting antiretroviral therapy. All receptors derive from a man in his 60s with HIV. Each CDR3 is given with its conserved first and last residue. Fields, in order: V gene, J gene, clone size, D gene, CDR3 DNA, CDR3 protein. The D gene is left open where the match is weak. The listing skips clone size in some rows; elsewhere it reads once, few, many or a size class.

V gene: TRBV27; J gene: TRBJ1-1; clone size: -; D gene: -; CDR3 DNA: TGTGCCAGCAGTAAAGACAGCCCAATGAACACTGAAGCTTTCTTT; CDR3 protein: CASSKDSPMNTEAFF
V gene: TRBV11-2; J gene: TRBJ1-4; clone size: -; D gene: -; CDR3 DNA: TGTGCCAGCAGCTTAGGTGAAAAACTGTTTTTT; CDR3 protein: CASSLGEKLFF
V gene: TRBV27; J gene: TRBJ1-1; clone size: once; D gene: -; CDR3 DNA: TGTGCCAGCAGTTTTCAGGGACGAACCACTGAAGCTTTCTTT; CDR3 protein: CASSFQGRTTEAFF
V gene: TRBV7-3; J gene: TRBJ1-1; clone size: few; D gene: -; CDR3 DNA: TGTGCCAGCAGCCCGACAGTTAACACTGAAGCTTTCTTT; CDR3 protein: CASSPTVNTEAFF
V gene: TRBV14; J gene: TRBJ2-7; clone size: -; D gene: -; CDR3 DNA: TGTGCCAGCAGCCAAGAAAATAGGTGGCCTCTATACGATCGCGAGCAGTACTTC; CDR3 protein: CASSQENRWPLYDREQYF
V gene: TRBV30; J gene: TRBJ2-5; clone size: -; D gene: -; CDR3 DNA: TGTGCCTGGAGTCCCATCTCAGGGGTAGTAGAGACCCAGTACTTC; CDR3 protein: CAWSPISGVVETQYF
V gene: TRBV28; J gene: TRBJ2-7; clone size: few; D gene: TRBD2; CDR3 DNA: TGTGCCAGCAGAGCGGGGCAGGCCAGAACAGCGCTAGGCGAGCAGTACTTC; CDR3 protein: CASRAGQARTALGEQYF
V gene: TRBV19; J gene: TRBJ2-6; clone size: -; D gene: -; CDR3 DNA: TGTGCCAGTAGGAGCGGCAACTCTGGGGCCAACGTCCTGACTTTC; CDR3 protein: CASRSGNSGANVLTF
V gene: TRBV29-1; J gene: TRBJ2-5; clone size: -; D gene: -; CDR3 DNA: TGCAGCGTACAGGGATTGGCTTCAGAGACCCAGTACTTC; CDR3 protein: CSVQGLASETQYF
V gene: TRBV11-2; J gene: TRBJ1-5; clone size: few; D gene: -; CDR3 DNA: TGTGCCAGCAGTTCCGGACAACATAGCAATCAGCCCCAGCATTTT; CDR3 protein: CASSSGQHSNQPQHF
V gene: TRBV9; J gene: TRBJ1-4; clone size: -; D gene: -; CDR3 DNA: TGTGCCAGCAGCGCCCACCCGGGGGCAACTAATGAAAAACTGTTTTTT; CDR3 protein: CASSAHPGATNEKLFF
V gene: TRBV2; J gene: TRBJ1-2; clone size: few; D gene: -; CDR3 DNA: TGTGCCAGCAGTCCGCCGGAGGGGGGCTACACCTTC; CDR3 protein: CASSPPEGGYTF
V gene: TRBV11-2; J gene: TRBJ2-1; clone size: -; D gene: -; CDR3 DNA: TGTGCCAGCAGCTTAGAGGTGGGGCGCGGTAAACAGTTCTTC; CDR3 protein: CASSLEVGRGKQFF
V gene: TRBV7-2; J gene: TRBJ2-7; clone size: -; D gene: -; CDR3 DNA: TGTGCCAGCAGCCTCGCAGGTAGTAGGTCCTACGAGCAGTACTTC; CDR3 protein: CASSLAGSRSYEQYF
V gene: TRBV29-1; J gene: TRBJ1-5; clone size: -; D gene: TRBD1; CDR3 DNA: TGCAGCGCTTGGACAGGGATAATAAATCAGCCCCAGCATTTT; CDR3 protein: CSAWTGIINQPQHF
V gene: TRBV12-5; J gene: TRBJ2-5; clone size: -; D gene: -; CDR3 DNA: TGTGCTAGTGGTTTGGCCCGGGACACTTATGAGGAAGAGACCCAGTACTTC; CDR3 protein: CASGLARDTYEEETQYF
V gene: TRBV7-2; J gene: TRBJ2-7; clone size: -; D gene: -; CDR3 DNA: TGTGCCAGCAGCTTCCCACCCCCCTTCGAGCAGTACTTC; CDR3 protein: CASSFPPPFEQYF
V gene: TRBV13; J gene: TRBJ2-7; clone size: -; D gene: TRBD1; CDR3 DNA: TGTGCCAGCAGCTACAGGGGTGAGGAGCAGTACTTC; CDR3 protein: CASSYRGEEQYF
V gene: TRBV27; J gene: TRBJ1-2; clone size: -; D gene: -; CDR3 DNA: TGTGCCAGCAGTTTAAACAGCGACTATAACTATGGCTACACCTTC; CDR3 protein: CASSLNSDYNYGYTF
V gene: TRBV15; J gene: TRBJ1-1; clone size: -; D gene: -; CDR3 DNA: TGTGCCACCAGCCCAGGTCATGTGGCTCTAAACACTGAAGCTTTCTTT; CDR3 protein: CATSPGHVALNTEAFF
V gene: TRBV5-1; J gene: TRBJ1-1; clone size: -; D gene: TRBD1; CDR3 DNA: TGCGCCAGCAGCCGCCAGGGGGTTGGGACTGAAGCTTTCTTT; CDR3 protein: CASSRQGVGTEAFF
V gene: TRBV11-2; J gene: TRBJ2-2; clone size: -; D gene: -; CDR3 DNA: TGTGCCAGCAGCTTAGATAGGTACCCCGGGGAGCTGTTTTTT; CDR3 protein: CASSLDRYPGELFF
V gene: TRBV5-1; J gene: TRBJ1-2; clone size: -; D gene: TRBD1; CDR3 DNA: TGCGCCAGCAGCCCAGGGACAGGGGGCGGCTATGGCTACACCTTC; CDR3 protein: CASSPGTGGGYGYTF
V gene: TRBV5-1; J gene: TRBJ1-2; clone size: -; D gene: -; CDR3 DNA: TGCGCCAGCAGCTTGGAAGGCTGGGGCTACACCTTC; CDR3 protein: CASSLEGWGYTF
V gene: TRBV29-1; J gene: TRBJ1-1; clone size: -; D gene: TRBD1; CDR3 DNA: TGCAGCGTTGATATTTCAGGGGGAAGGACTGAAGCTTTCTTT; CDR3 protein: CSVDISGGRTEAFF
V gene: TRBV14; J gene: TRBJ2-1; clone size: -; D gene: -; CDR3 DNA: TGTGCCAGCAGCCCCTTTCTTATCGGGGACAATGAGCAGTTCTTC; CDR3 protein: CASSPFLIGDNEQFF
V gene: TRBV5-1; J gene: TRBJ2-2; clone size: -; D gene: -; CDR3 DNA: TGCGCCAGCAGTGTAGGGACTGGGATGCTTGAAGGCGGGGAGCTGTTTTTT; CDR3 protein: CASSVGTGMLEGGELFF
V gene: TRBV5-4; J gene: TRBJ2-3; clone size: -; D gene: -; CDR3 DNA: TGTGCCAGCACATCCTTGGCCAGGGGCACAGATACGCAGTATTTT; CDR3 protein: CASTSLARGTDTQYF
V gene: TRBV6-1; J gene: TRBJ1-3; clone size: -; D gene: -; CDR3 DNA: TGTGCCAGCACCCCCCAGGCCCCCGGAAACACCATATATTTT; CDR3 protein: CASTPQAPGNTIYF